The next 18 T cell receptor beta chains were all read from a single sample in a study of blood T cell repertoires in COVID-19. This table comes from immunoSEQ multiplex PCR, and its TCRdb copy is limited to in-frame clones, with some not included. The data show 300,000 to 500,000 clones, around 90% seen once. The sample comprised PBMCs or T cells enriched from blood (not recorded which). These receptor sequences come from a woman aged 40 to 50 with acute COVID-19.

This chain links TRBV24-1 with TRBJ2-7, with D possibly TRBD1 on 6 matching bases. Between the trimmed V and J ends, which lost 2 bases and 5 bases, there was a span of 6 bases. This CDR3 has 12 amino acids. CDR1 and CDR2 (germline): KGHDR, SFDVKD. The CDR3 loop reads CATSDWTDEQYF. CDR3 sequence (DNA): TGTGCCACCAGTGATTGGACAGACGAGCAGTACTTC.

The chain employs TRBV2 and TRBJ1-2; maybe TRBD1 (5 bases). CDR3 size: 14 residues. Deletions cut 4 bases from V and 8 bases from J, with 17 bases between. Germline-derived CDR1 and CDR2 are SNHLY and FYNNEI. The CDR3 loop is CASSVGRVDNGYTF. The CDR3 nucleotides are TGTGCCAGCAGTGTCGGCAGGGTAGATAACGGCTACACCTTC.

This sequence joins TRBV25-1 and TRBJ1-6, with TRBD1 identical over 7 bases. Per germline, CDR1 MGHDK and CDR2 SYGVNS. J gave up 9 bases and V 3 bases, and 5 bases lay outside the gene matches. CDR3 length: 14 amino acids. CDR3 bases: TGTGCCAGCAGTGAGGGGCAGGGGGTTTCACCCCTCCACTTT. This codes for CASSEGQGVSPLHF.

The sample holds a few counts of this clone. The chain has TRBV14 and TRBJ1-5, with no clear D. Per germline, CDR1 SGHDN and CDR2 FVKESK. V lost 2 bases and J lost 1, with 3 bases in between. The CDR3 totals 13 residues. The CDR3, as DNA: TGTGCCAGCAGCCAATCGAGCAATCAGCCCCAGCATTTT. As protein: CASSQSSNQPQHF. The entire variable domain, with the rest obtained from reference TRBV14 and TRBJ1-5, is as follows: EAGVTQFPSHSVIEKGQTVTLRCDPISGHDNLYWYRRVMGKEIKFLLHFVKESKQDESGMPNNRFLAERTGGTYSTLKVQPAELEDSGVYFCASSQSSNQPQHFGDGTRLSIL.

The rearrangement uses TRBV5-1 and TRBJ2-2; D is undetermined. This CDR3 is 14 amino acids long. V lost 0 bases, J lost 5 bases, and 8 bases lay in between. Germline V lookup: CDR1 SGHRS, CDR2 YFSETQ. CDR3 amino acids: CASSLAHLTGELFF. CDR3 DNA: TGCGCCAGCAGCTTGGCCCATTTGACCGGGGAGCTGTTTTTT.

This clone appeared a single time. The chain uses TRBV24-1 and TRBJ2-5; 7 nucleotides align to TRBD1. The germline V gene has CDR1 KGHDR and CDR2 SFDVKD. Trimming took 3 bases from V and 1 from J; bases not matched to a gene: 4. This CDR3 contains 15 residues. Written as DNA, the CDR3 is TGTGCCACCAGTGATCACAGGGGCTTCCAAGAGACCCAGTACTTC. Encoded protein: CATSDHRGFQETQYF.

This clone occurred a few times. The chain links TRBV9 to TRBJ2-7, with D possibly TRBD2 on 7 matching bases. The CDR3 loop spans 14 amino acids. Trimming left V 4 bases short and J 2 bases short, with 13 bases between. Germline CDR1 reads SGDLS; CDR2 reads YYNGEE. The CDR3 DNA follows: TGTGCCAGCAGCCCGGGGGGCAGTACCTACGAGCAGTACTTC. It codes for CASSPGGSTYEQYF.

The chain links TRBV6-5 to TRBJ2-3; TRBD1 aligns across 7 bases. V was pared by 3 bases and J by 3 bases, with 3 bases of the junction left unmatched. The CDR3 is 14 residues long. Germline lookup yields CDR1 MNHEY and CDR2 SVGAGI. CDR3 bases: TGTGCCAGCAGTTATATCAGGGGGACAGATACGCAGTATTTT. It yields the protein CASSYIRGTDTQYF.

The chain carries TRBV7-2 and TRBJ2-3; a weak D match, TRBD1 (6 bases). Between the trimmed V and J ends, which lost 5 bases and 3 bases, there was a span of 15 bases. The CDR3 is made up of 15 amino acids. The germline V gene has CDR1 SGHTA and CDR2 FQGNSA. In DNA, the CDR3 is TGTGCCAGCAGCCCAGGACAGATTTGGACAGATACGCAGTATTTT. Protein sequence: CASSPGQIWTDTQYF. Combining the CDR3 with reference TRBV7-2 and TRBJ2-3 gives the whole variable domain GAGVSQSPSNKVTEKGKDVELRCDPISGHTALYWYRQSLGQGLEFLIYFQGNSAPDKSGLPSDRFSAERTGGSVSTLTIQRTQQEDSAVYLCASSPGQIWTDTQYFGPGTRLTVL.

CDR3 coding DNA: TGCGCCAGCAGTGGGCGGGGCACTGAAGCTTTCTTT. This encodes CASSGRGTEAFF. The V call is TRBV10-2, the J call TRBJ1-1; D is ambiguous. The germline gives CDR1 WSHSY, CDR2 SAAADI. This CDR3 is 12 amino acids long. V lost 4 bases to trimming and J lost 4 bases, with 7 bases between them.

The chain recombines TRBV7-9 with TRBJ1-2, with D perhaps TRBD1 (6 bases). V was clipped by 5 bases and J by 4 bases, with 20 bases between them. The CDR3 has 16 amino acids. CDR1 is SEHNR, CDR2 FQNEAQ, per germline (reference sequence). CDR3 sequence (DNA): TGTGCCAGCAGCCCCCGACAGGCCACTTTTGCCTATGGCTACACCTTC. Residues: CASSPRQATFAYGYTF.

V and J are TRBV7-6 and TRBJ2-2, with D possibly matching TRBD1 (5 bases). This CDR3 contains 16 residues. In germline, CDR1 is SGHVS, CDR2 FNYEAQ. V lost 5 bases and J lost 0, with 13 bases in between. The CDR3 DNA follows: TGTGCCAGCAGCACCCAGACAGACCCGAACACCGGGGAGCTGTTTTTT. Its translation is CASSTQTDPNTGELFF.

The chain joins TRBV19 to TRBJ2-7, with a tentative D call TRBD2 (6 bases). Germline-derived CDR1 and CDR2 are LNHDA and SQIVND (reference sequence). Trimming removed 3 bases from V and 2 bases from J, with 11 bases in between. The CDR3 is 14 amino acids. CDR3: CASSIGAGTYEQYF. Written as DNA, the CDR3 is TGTGCCAGTAGTATCGGCGCGGGGACCTACGAGCAGTACTTC.

The chain recombines TRBV7-9 with TRBJ1-2; perhaps TRBD1 as D (6 bases). V lost 3 bases, J lost 4 bases, and 9 bases lay in between. CDR1 and CDR2 from the germline V gene are SEHNR and FQNEAQ (reference sequence). The CDR3 length is 13 residues. CDR3 DNA: TGTGCCAGCAGCTTGGACAGTGGCTATGGCTACACCTTC. Its protein is CASSLDSGYGYTF.

The genes are TRBV5-1 and TRBJ2-7; perhaps TRBD1 as D (5 bases). The CDR3 totals 14 residues. V was pared by 3 bases and J by 3 bases, with 13 bases between. The germline gives CDR1 SGHRS, CDR2 YFSETQ. The CDR3, as DNA: TGCGCCAGCAGCTCGACAGTATCGGGCTACGAGCAGTACTTC. Translation gives CASSSTVSGYEQYF.

The genes are TRBV6-6 and TRBJ2-1; D is ambiguous. CDR1 is MNHNY and CDR2 is SVGAGI in the germline V gene (reference sequence). This CDR3 has 16 residues. Trimming left V 6 bases short and J 4 bases short, with 19 bases between. The CDR3 is CASSVLWHLPYNEQFF. CDR3 nucleotides: TGTGCCAGCAGCGTACTATGGCACCTCCCATACAATGAGCAGTTCTTC.

This rearrangement joins TRBV5-6 to TRBJ1-6, with D possibly matching TRBD1 (5 bases). Germline CDR1 is SGHDT and CDR2 is YYEEEE. Trimming stripped 4 bases from V and 9 bases from J, with 11 bases between. The CDR3 sequence is 13 residues long. The CDR3 is CASSINRPSPLHF. The CDR3 DNA sequence: TGTGCCAGCAGCATCAACAGGCCTTCACCCCTCCACTTT.

Written as DNA, the CDR3 is TGTGCCAGCAGCTTTATTTCAGGCGTTAACACCATATATTTT. This gives the protein CASSFISGVNTIYF. This rearrangement joins TRBV7-9 to TRBJ1-3; D gene uncertain. V gave up 3 bases and J gave up 7 bases, with 13 bases separating them. This CDR3 is 14 amino acids long. The germline V gene has CDR1 SEHNR and CDR2 FQNEAQ (reference sequence).